There are a few counts of the clone carrying this T cell receptor beta chain. Its antigen is not known. The junction had 0 bases not matched to a gene; V was cut back by 4 bases and J by 2 bases. CDR1 and CDR2 from the germline V gene are ENHRY and SYGVKD. This CDR3 has 14 residues. The time point was: cycle 4 day 1 (C4D1), after around six weeks of nivolumab. All patients relapsed after autologous stem cell transplantation, and brentuximab vedotin exposure varied. The authors purified CD4+ T cells from thawed PBMCs by magnetic negative selection. The sample belongs to a study of PD-1 blockade in classical Hodgkin lymphoma. Study-wide background: The study gave patients nivolumab 3 mg/kg intravenously every 2 weeks.

Broader study findings: For complete responders, baseline diversity was comparable to that of newly diagnosed patients. When set against healthy donors, newly diagnosed patients were reported to show lower baseline TCR diversity.

Sequencing used immunoSEQ multiplex PCR; TCRdb keeps in-frame clones, though not all of them. Among approximately 18,000 clones listed, 65% to 85% were seen once. The source is a human donor with classical Hodgkin lymphoma. V gene TRBV10-3 combines with J gene TRBJ2-5, with 11 bases matching TRBD2. The sequences come from CD4+ T cells from blood, collected before the fourth cycle of nivolumab. The CDR3 DNA reads as TGTGCCATCAGTGTAGCGGGAGGGCAAGAGACCCAGTACTTC. Protein: CAISVAGGQETQYF.